This TCR beta chain originates from a study of T-cell reconstitution after alpha-beta-depleted transplantation in children. Study-wide results and caveats: There were reportedly several hundred expanded graft clones from which alpha-beta T cells came about two months after transplant.

Looked up from germline, CDR1 is MGHRA and CDR2 is YSYEKL. Deletions cut 8 bases from V and 5 bases from J, with 8 bases between. There are 11 residues in the CDR3. This clonotype came up a few times. The antigen remains undetermined. Unique molecular identifiers featured in how the TCRbeta library was prepared. TCRdb itself ran the PCR reads through MiXCR, one entry per CDR3 protein. Found here are some 100,000 distinct CDR3 sequences, under 25% of them singletons; the top ten hold roughly 23%. V is TRBV4-1 and J is TRBJ2-3; D gene uncertain. The TCR was taken from a boy between 2 and 10 years old with acute lymphoblastic leukemia, due to receive a stem cell transplant. The sequences come from PBMCs, collected before TCRalphabeta/CD19-depleted stem cell transplant. CDR3 sequence (DNA): TGCGCCAGCTCCCGTAGAGATACGCAGTATTTT. Translating gives CASSRRDTQYF.